Each of the 3 T cell receptor beta chains below was sequenced from the same sample in a study of STAT5B mutations in CD4+ large granular lymphocyte leukemia. TCRdb's table, derived via immunoSEQ multiplex PCR, lists solely in-frame clones and lacks some. The table includes tens of thousands of clones, 71% detected once. Sequences were obtained from CD4+ T cells from blood buffy coats. The receptors derive from a human donor in good health.

In the case of this clone: Sequence at one end of the junction differs from germline and may be a read error. The gene calls are TRBV7-2 and TRBJ1-2; D unclear. CDR3 length equals 8 residues. Germline V CDR1 and CDR2: SGHTA, FQGNSA. CDR3 sequence reads: CASSSLWF. DNA for the CDR3: TGTGCCAGCAGCTCCCTGTGGTTC.

The rearrangement joins TRBV13 to TRBJ2-5; unclear D gene. Trimming took 3 bases from V and 5 from J, leaving 10 bases between them. Germline assignment: CDR1 PRHDT and CDR2 FYEKMQ (reference sequence). This CDR3 comprises 13 residues. The CDR3 DNA reads as TGTGCCAGCAGCTTGGACCTTAGTGAGACCCAGTACTTC. Its translation is CASSLDLSETQYF.

This clone has just a few counts. V gene TRBV28 combines with J gene TRBJ1-5; D is uncertain. CDR1 is MDHEN, CDR2 SYDVKM, per germline. The CDR3 is 14 residues long. V shed 8 bases and J shed 0 bases, with 11 bases lying between them. CDR3 sequence reads: CASAPSYSNQPQHF. The CDR3 DNA reads TGTGCCAGCGCCCCCTCATATAGCAATCAGCCCCAGCATTTT.